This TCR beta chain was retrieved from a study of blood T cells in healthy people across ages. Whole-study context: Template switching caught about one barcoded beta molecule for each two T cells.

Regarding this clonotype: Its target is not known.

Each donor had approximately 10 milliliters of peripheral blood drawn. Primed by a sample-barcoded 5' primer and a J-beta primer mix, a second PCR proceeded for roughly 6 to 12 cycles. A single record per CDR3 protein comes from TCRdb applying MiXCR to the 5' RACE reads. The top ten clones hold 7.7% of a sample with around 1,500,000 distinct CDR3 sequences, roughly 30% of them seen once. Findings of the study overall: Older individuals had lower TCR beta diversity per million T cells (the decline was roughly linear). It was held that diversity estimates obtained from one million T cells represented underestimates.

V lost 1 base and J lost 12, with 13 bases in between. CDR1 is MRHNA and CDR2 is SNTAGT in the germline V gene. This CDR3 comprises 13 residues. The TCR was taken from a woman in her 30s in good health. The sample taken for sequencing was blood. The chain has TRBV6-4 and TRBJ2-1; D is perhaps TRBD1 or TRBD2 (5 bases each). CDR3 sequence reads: CASSDFPGRSQFF. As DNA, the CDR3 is TGTGCCAGCAGTGACTTCCCGGGACGGTCGCAGTTCTTC.